Each of the 11 T cell receptor beta chains below was sequenced from the same sample in a study of OX40 agonist ivuxolimab in advanced cancers. Sequencing used immunoSEQ multiplex PCR; TCRdb keeps in-frame clones, though not all of them. The sample holds around 43,000 clones, about nine tenths seen once. The material sequenced was CD4+ or CD8+ T cells sorted from blood, taken in a trial of the OX40 agonist ivuxolimab. Source of these receptors: an adult with an advanced solid tumor such as melanoma, head and neck, liver or kidney cancer.

The chain combines TRBV4-1 with TRBJ2-3; a possible D gene is TRBD1 (5 bases). This CDR3 region has 16 residues. Germline CDR1 is MGHRA and CDR2 is YSYEKL. With 6 bases removed from V and 1 base from J, the gap between germline ends came to 17 bases. CDR3 sequence (DNA): TGCGCCAGCAGTATCTTCATTACAGGAGGCACAGATACGCAGTATTTT. Encoded protein: CASSIFITGGTDTQYF.

V usage is TRBV4-3 and J usage is TRBJ1-5; 12 nucleotides agree with TRBD1. The CDR3 length is 16 residues. V was pared by 3 bases and J by 3 bases, with 3 bases of the junction left unmatched. Germline-derived CDR1 and CDR2 are LGHNA and YSLEER. CDR3: CASSQGTGGFNQPQHF. The CDR3 DNA reads TGCGCCAGCAGCCAGGGGACAGGGGGCTTCAATCAGCCCCAGCATTTT.

This clone was counted a single time. This chain connects TRBV11-2 to TRBJ2-3, with 9 bases matching TRBD2. CDR3 length: 16 amino acids. CDR1 is SGHAT and CDR2 is FQNNGV in the germline V gene. Trimming at V came to 5 bases and at J to 5 bases, leaving 11 bases not matched to a gene. The CDR3 spells CASSARPSGDGDTQYF. In DNA, the CDR3 is TGTGCCAGCAGCGCCCGACCTAGCGGGGACGGAGATACGCAGTATTTT.

The V and J genes are TRBV4-2 and TRBJ1-1; D might be TRBD1 (6 bases). This CDR3 spans 17 amino acids. Trimming cost V 4 bases and J 0 bases, with 18 bases left between them. Germline V gene sequence: CDR1 LGHNA, CDR2 YNFKEQ. For the CDR3, the DNA is TGTGCCAGCAGCCCGACAGGATCGCGACGGATGAACACTGAAGCTTTCTTT. Its translation: CASSPTGSRRMNTEAFF.

The chain is built from TRBV11-2 and TRBJ1-2, with D possibly matching TRBD1 (6 bases). The CDR3 spans 15 residues. V was pared by 3 bases and J by 2 bases, with 13 bases between. The germline CDR1 and CDR2 sequences are SGHAT and FQNNGV. The CDR3 region is CASSFRSQGNYGYTF. The CDR3 DNA sequence: TGTGCCAGCAGCTTTAGGAGCCAGGGGAACTATGGCTACACCTTC. Looking up the rest from reference TRBV11-2 and TRBJ1-2 gives the full variable domain: EAGVAQSPRYKIIEKRQSVAFWCNPISGHATLYWYQQILGQGPKLLIQFQNNGVVDDSQLPKDRFSAERLKGVDSTLKIQPAKLEDSAVYLCASSFRSQGNYGYTFGSGTRLTVV.

The chain couples TRBV19 to TRBJ1-5; D is undetermined. The germline gives CDR1 LNHDA, CDR2 SQIVND (reference sequence). V shed 1 base and J shed 5 bases, with 18 bases lying between them. The CDR3 is 17 amino acids. The CDR3 coding sequence is TGTGCCAGTAGTATAGCGCCGGGCACCATGGCTCATCAGCCCCAGCATTTT. Protein: CASSIAPGTMAHQPQHF.

This chain links TRBV19 with TRBJ1-2; 7 nucleotides line up with TRBD1. CDR3 length equals 16 residues. The ends lost 4 bases at V and 4 bases at J; junction bases unmatched: 12. Germline V lookup: CDR1 LNHDA, CDR2 SQIVND (reference sequence). The CDR3 nucleotides are TGTGCCAGTAGTACCCGGGACAGCCTCCTATCCTATGGCTACACCTTC. Translated, it gives CASSTRDSLLSYGYTF.

CDR3: CASSKDSINEQFF. CDR3 DNA: TGTGCCAGCAGCAAAGACTCGATCAATGAGCAGTTCTTC. This rearrangement joins TRBV7-9 to TRBJ2-1; D unresolved. V was shortened by 5 bases and J by 6 bases, with 11 bases between the two germline ends. Germline CDR1 is SEHNR and CDR2 is FQNEAQ (reference sequence). This CDR3 comprises 13 residues.

This clone showed up just a few times. The genes are TRBV9 and TRBJ1-1; D uncertain. Germline CDR1 SGDLS, CDR2 YYNGEE. The CDR3 runs to 13 residues. Between the trimmed V and J ends, which lost 0 bases and 0 bases, there was a span of 3 bases. CDR3 bases: TGTGCCAGCAGCGTAGATCTGAACACTGAAGCTTTCTTT. Its translation is CASSVDLNTEAFF. Together with reference TRBV9 and TRBJ1-1, the CDR3 gives the full variable domain: DSGVTQTPKHLITATGQRVTLRCSPRSGDLSVYWYQQSLDQGLQFLIQYYNGEERAKGNILERFSAQQFPDLHSELNLSSLELGDSALYFCASSVDLNTEAFFGQGTRLTVV.

The chain uses TRBV7-6 and TRBJ2-7; D tentatively reads TRBD1 or TRBD2 (7 bases each). Germline assignment: CDR1 SGHVS and CDR2 FNYEAQ. The V end was cut by 5 bases, the J end by 1 base, with 18 bases between. The CDR3 covers 16 residues. The CDR3 sequence is CASSSSAGGGSYEQYF. CDR3 DNA sequence: TGTGCCAGCAGCAGTTCTGCAGGGGGAGGGTCCTACGAGCAGTACTTC.

This clone came up once. The genes are TRBV29-1 and TRBJ2-2, with D perhaps TRBD1 (6 bases). CDR3 size: 14 residues. Trimming shortened V by 5 bases and J by 3 bases, and 13 bases separated the two germline ends. Germline CDR1 reads SQVTM; CDR2 reads ANQGSEA. The CDR3 nucleotides are TGCAGCGTTTCGGTCACAGGGTACACCGGGGAGCTGTTTTTT. It codes for CSVSVTGYTGELFF.